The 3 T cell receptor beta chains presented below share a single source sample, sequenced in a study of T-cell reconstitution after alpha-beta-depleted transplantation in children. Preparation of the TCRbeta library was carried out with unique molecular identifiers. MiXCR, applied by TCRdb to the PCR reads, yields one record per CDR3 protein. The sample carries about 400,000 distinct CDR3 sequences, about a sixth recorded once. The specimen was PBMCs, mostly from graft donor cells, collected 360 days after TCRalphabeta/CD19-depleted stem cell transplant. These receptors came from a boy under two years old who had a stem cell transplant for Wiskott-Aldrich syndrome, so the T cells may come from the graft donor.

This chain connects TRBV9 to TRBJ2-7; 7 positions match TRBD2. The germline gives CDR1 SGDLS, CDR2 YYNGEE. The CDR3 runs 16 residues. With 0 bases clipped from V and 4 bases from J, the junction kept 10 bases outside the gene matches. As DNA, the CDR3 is TGTGCCAGCAGCGTAGGACGGGAGGCCCTTTGGTACGAGCAGTACTTC. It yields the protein CASSVGREALWYEQYF.

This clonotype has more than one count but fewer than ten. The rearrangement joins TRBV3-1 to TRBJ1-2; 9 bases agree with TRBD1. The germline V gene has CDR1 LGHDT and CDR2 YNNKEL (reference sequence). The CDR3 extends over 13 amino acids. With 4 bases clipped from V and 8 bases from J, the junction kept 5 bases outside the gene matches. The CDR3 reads CASSPTGGGGYTF. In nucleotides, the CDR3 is TGTGCCAGCAGCCCCACAGGGGGCGGAGGCTACACCTTC. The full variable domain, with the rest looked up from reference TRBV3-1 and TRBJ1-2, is DTAVSQTPKYLVTQMGNDKSIKCEQNLGHDTMYWYKQDSKKFLKIMFSYNNKELIINETVPNRFSPKSPDKAHLNLHINSLELGDSAVYFCASSPTGGGGYTFGSGTRLTVV.

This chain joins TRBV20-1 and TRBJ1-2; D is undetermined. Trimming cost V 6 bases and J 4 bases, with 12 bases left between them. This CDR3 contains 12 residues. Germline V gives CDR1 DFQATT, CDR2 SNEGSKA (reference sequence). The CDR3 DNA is TGCAGTGCGTCCAATTACGGCTATGGCTACACCTTC. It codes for CSASNYGYGYTF.